The clone carrying this T cell receptor (beta chain) was detected only once. The CDR3 is 14 residues long. Germline-derived CDR1 and CDR2 are KGHSH and LQKENI. The V and J ends lost 3 bases and 6 bases, in that order; junction bases with no gene match: 7. The sample comes from a study of blood T cell repertoires in COVID-19. Looking at the study overall: The study drew acute and convalescent COVID-19 samples from the United States, Italy and Spain. T cells, B-cell-depleted T cells, or PBMCs supplied cDNA or gDNA.

Seattle patients were enrolled while actively infected and followed longitudinally. Per the original data handling: Amplified reference gene primers provided the basis for estimating nucleated cell counts. The repertoire was sequenced with immunoSEQ multiplex PCR; TCRdb's copy has only in-frame clones and lacks some. V and J calls and clone size come straight from that table; D and trimming were deduced from the DNA. The sample records under 200,000 clones, around nine tenths being singletons. V is TRBV18 and J is TRBJ2-7, with TRBD2 identical over 8 bases. Sequencing was performed on peripheral blood. This TCR was recovered from a man aged 55 to 70 with COVID-19, enrolled during active disease. The CDR3 here is CASSPLAAGGEQYF. CDR3 DNA: TGTGCCAGCTCACCCCTAGCGGCGGGGGGCGAGCAGTACTTC.